These T cell receptor beta chains were read from a single sample in a study of cytomegalovirus exposure and HLA in healthy donors. Measured with immunoSEQ multiplex PCR; TCRdb has only the in-frame clones, and not every one. The sample contains about 140,000 clones, roughly 80% of which appear only once. Specimen: PBMCs. All receptors come from a woman aged 45-59 years in good health and CMV-seropositive. Each CDR3 is given with its conserved first and last residue. A D gene is named only where the DNA matches it firmly. Some rows mark clone size as missing; the rest say once, few, many or name a class of expanded clone.

v_call,clone_size,d_call,j_call,cdr3_nt,cdr3_aa
TRBV29-1,NA,NA,TRBJ2-3,TGCAGCGCCCCCCAGTGGGAGGGCACAGATACGCAGTATTTT,CSAPQWEGTDTQYF
TRBV7-3,NA,TRBD1,TRBJ2-2,TGTGCCAGCAGCTTAACGGCTGGGACAGGGTCAGCCGGGGAGCTGTTTTTT,CASSLTAGTGSAGELFF
TRBV6-6,NA,NA,TRBJ1-4,TGTGCCAGCAGTTCTCGGGTCCGAGGGTATGAAAAACTGTTTTTT,CASSSRVRGYEKLFF
TRBV7-2,NA,TRBD2,TRBJ2-7,TGTGCCAGCAGCTTAGAAGGTGCTAGCGGATACGAGCAGTACTTC,CASSLEGASGYEQYF
TRBV29-1,NA,NA,TRBJ2-7,TGCAGCGTTGAGTTACAGCACTCCTACGAGCAGTACTTC,CSVELQHSYEQYF
TRBV2,NA,NA,TRBJ2-3,TGTGCCAGCTGGGACGCCGGGGGTGCAGATACGCAGTATTTT,CASWDAGGADTQYF
TRBV29-1,few,NA,TRBJ2-3,TGCAGCGTTCTCGGGTCCACAGATACGCAGTATTTT,CSVLGSTDTQYF
TRBV15,few,TRBD1,TRBJ1-6,TGTGCCACCTCAGGAGGCAGGGGGTCGGATTCACCCCTCCACTTT,CATSGGRGSDSPLHF
TRBV19,NA,TRBD2,TRBJ2-5,TGTGCCAGTGAAAAGTCGGGGGGCCAAGAGACCCAGTACTTC,CASEKSGGQETQYF
TRBV28,once,NA,TRBJ1-1,TGTGCCAGCAGTTCACCGGGAGGGAACACTGAAGCTTTCTTT,CASSSPGGNTEAFF
TRBV28,few,TRBD1,TRBJ1-2,TGTGCCAGCAGTTCCCATGGGACAGGGGGCGATGGCTACACCTTC,CASSSHGTGGDGYTF
TRBV4-2,NA,TRBD1,TRBJ1-2,TGTGCCAGCAGCCAAGACCGGGACAGGGGAACCATAGGTGGTGGCTACACCTTC,CASSQDRDRGTIGGGYTF
TRBV9,NA,NA,TRBJ2-3,TGTGCCAGCAGCGTTTTAATAGAAGATACGCAGTATTTT,CASSVLIEDTQYF
TRBV5-5,NA,TRBD1,TRBJ1-1,TGTGCCAGCAGCTTATCTCAGGGGGCGAACACTGAAGCTTTCTTT,CASSLSQGANTEAFF
TRBV5-4,NA,NA,TRBJ1-4,TGTGCCAGCTCCCAGGGAACCGCAACTAATGAAAAACTGTTTTTT,CASSQGTATNEKLFF
TRBV5-4,few,TRBD2,TRBJ2-1,TGTGCCAGCAGCTTCTCTAGCGGGGGGTACAATGAGCAGTTCTTC,CASSFSSGGYNEQFF
TRBV6-6,NA,TRBD2,TRBJ2-3,TGTGCCAGCAGTTACAGGGACTACACAGATACGCAGTATTTT,CASSYRDYTDTQYF
TRBV14,NA,TRBD2,TRBJ2-7,TGTGCCAGCAGCCCTCGACTAGCGGTCTACGAGCAGTACTTC,CASSPRLAVYEQYF
TRBV19,NA,TRBD1,TRBJ1-5,TGTGCCAGTAGAAGGACAGGGGGATACAATCAGCCCCAGCATTTT,CASRRTGGYNQPQHF
TRBV29-1,NA,NA,TRBJ1-4,TGCAGCGCTATACTACGGTCCTACTTTAATGAAAAACTGTTTTTT,CSAILRSYFNEKLFF
TRBV6-1,NA,TRBD1,TRBJ1-2,TGTGCCAGCAGTGAAGCGGGGACAGGGGGCTACACCTTC,CASSEAGTGGYTF
TRBV7-9,NA,TRBD1,TRBJ2-7,TGTGCCAGTAGCCCCGGGACAGGGGAACGGGAGCAGTACTTC,CASSPGTGEREQYF
TRBV7-3,NA,TRBD2,TRBJ2-1,TGTGCCAGCAGCTTAACGTTCCTAGCGGGGGAATACAATGAGCAGTTCTTC,CASSLTFLAGEYNEQFF
TRBV28,NA,NA,TRBJ2-5,TGTGCCAGCAGTTTAGGGGCAGGGGAAGGAGAGACCCAGTACTTC,CASSLGAGEGETQYF
TRBV18,NA,TRBD2,TRBJ2-5,TGTGCCAGCTCACCAAGAGGCGGGGGGGCCGAAGAGACCCAGTACTTC,CASSPRGGGAEETQYF